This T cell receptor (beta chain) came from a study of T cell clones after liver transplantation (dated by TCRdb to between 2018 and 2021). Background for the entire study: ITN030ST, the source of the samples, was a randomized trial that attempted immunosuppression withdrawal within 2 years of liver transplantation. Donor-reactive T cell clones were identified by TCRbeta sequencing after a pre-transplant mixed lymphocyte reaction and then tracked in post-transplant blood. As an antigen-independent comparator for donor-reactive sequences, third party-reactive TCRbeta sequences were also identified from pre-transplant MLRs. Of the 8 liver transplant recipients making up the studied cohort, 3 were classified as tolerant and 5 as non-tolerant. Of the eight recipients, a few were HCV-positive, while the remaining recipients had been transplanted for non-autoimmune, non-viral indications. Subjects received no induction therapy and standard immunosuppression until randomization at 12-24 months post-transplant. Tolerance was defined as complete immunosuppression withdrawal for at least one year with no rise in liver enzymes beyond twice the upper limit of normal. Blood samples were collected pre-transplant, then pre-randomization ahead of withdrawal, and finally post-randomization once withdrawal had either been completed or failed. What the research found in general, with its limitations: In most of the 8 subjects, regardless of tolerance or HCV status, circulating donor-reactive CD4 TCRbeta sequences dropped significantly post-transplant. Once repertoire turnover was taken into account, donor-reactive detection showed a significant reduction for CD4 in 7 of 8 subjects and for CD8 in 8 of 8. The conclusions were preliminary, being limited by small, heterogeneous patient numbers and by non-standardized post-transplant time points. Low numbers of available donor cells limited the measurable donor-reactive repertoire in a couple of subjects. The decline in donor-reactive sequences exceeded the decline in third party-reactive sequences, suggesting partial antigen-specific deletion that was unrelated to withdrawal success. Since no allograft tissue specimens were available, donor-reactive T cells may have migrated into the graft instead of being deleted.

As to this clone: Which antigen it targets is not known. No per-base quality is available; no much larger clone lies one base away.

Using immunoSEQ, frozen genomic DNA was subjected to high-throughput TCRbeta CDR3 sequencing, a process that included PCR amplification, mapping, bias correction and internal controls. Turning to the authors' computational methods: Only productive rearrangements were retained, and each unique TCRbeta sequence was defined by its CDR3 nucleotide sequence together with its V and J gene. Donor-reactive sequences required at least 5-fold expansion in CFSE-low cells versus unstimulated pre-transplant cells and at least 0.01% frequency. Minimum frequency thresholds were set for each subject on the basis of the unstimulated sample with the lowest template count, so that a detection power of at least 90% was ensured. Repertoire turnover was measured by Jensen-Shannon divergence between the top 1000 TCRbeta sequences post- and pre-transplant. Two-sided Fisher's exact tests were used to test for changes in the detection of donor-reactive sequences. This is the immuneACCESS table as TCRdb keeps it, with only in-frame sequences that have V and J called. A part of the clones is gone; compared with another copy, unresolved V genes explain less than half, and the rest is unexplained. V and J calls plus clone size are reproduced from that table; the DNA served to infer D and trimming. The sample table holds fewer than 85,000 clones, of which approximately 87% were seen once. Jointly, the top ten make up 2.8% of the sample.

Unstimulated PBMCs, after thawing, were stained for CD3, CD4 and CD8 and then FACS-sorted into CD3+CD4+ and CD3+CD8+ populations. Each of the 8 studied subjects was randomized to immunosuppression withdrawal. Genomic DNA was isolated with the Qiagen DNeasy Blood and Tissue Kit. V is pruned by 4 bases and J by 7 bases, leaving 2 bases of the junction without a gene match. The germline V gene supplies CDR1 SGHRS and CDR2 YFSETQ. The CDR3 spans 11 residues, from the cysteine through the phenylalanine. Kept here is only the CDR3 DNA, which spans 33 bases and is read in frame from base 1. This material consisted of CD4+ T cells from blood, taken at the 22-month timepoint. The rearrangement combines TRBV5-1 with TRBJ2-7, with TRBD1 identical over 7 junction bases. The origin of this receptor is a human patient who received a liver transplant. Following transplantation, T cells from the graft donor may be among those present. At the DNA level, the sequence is TGCGCCAGCAGCCAGGACAGGGAGCAGTACTTC. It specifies CASSQDREQYF.